What follows are 24 T cell receptor beta chains derived from one specimen sequenced in a study of T cell repertoires in aging, cancer and after chemotherapy. TRB rearrangements spanning V, D and J were amplified using mixed TRB-A/B primers. MiXCR, run by TCRdb on the multiplex PCR reads, gives a single entry per CDR3 protein. This sample has 2,000 or so distinct CDR3 sequences; roughly 32% occur once, and the top ten carry approximately 43%. TCR beta rearrangements were amplified from peripheral blood genomic DNA. Specimen: blood. All receptors derive from a human donor with a blood cancer.

This clonotype is classed as medium-sized. The chain joins TRBV19 to TRBJ1-1; D is unresolved. Germline V gene lookup returns CDR1 LNHDA and CDR2 SQIVND (reference sequence). The CDR3 length is 13 residues. V gave up 5 bases and J gave up 1 base, with 8 bases separating them. This CDR3 is CASSAGRNTEAFF. CDR3 nucleotides: TGTGCCAGTAGTGCAGGAAGGAACACTGAAGCTTTCTTT.

Details on this clonotype: Because it lacks the conserved phenylalanine or tryptophan at the end, this CDR3 is likely a read error. The chain is built from TRBV5-4 and TRBJ2-2, with D unresolved. Trimming stripped 4 bases from V and 4 bases from J, with 5 bases between. The length of the CDR3 is 12 residues. The germline CDR1 and CDR2 sequences are SGHNT and YYREEE (reference sequence). This CDR3 is CASSPGTGELFL. As DNA, the CDR3 is TGTGCCAGCAGCCCAGGCACCGGGGAGCTGTTTTTA.

This rearrangement joins TRBV20-1 to TRBJ1-4; D is unclear. CDR1 is DFQATT and CDR2 is SNEGSKA in the germline V gene (reference sequence). Trimming took 6 bases from V and 7 from J, leaving 15 bases between them. The CDR3 consists of 13 residues. The CDR3 region has the DNA TGCAGTGCCATTCATGGAAAGGGTGAAAAACTGTTTTTT. Residues: CSAIHGKGEKLFF.

This clonotype was observed a handful of times. CDR3 nucleotides: TGTGCCAGTATCGGGGGCCCTAACTATGGCTACACCTTC. Translation gives CASIGGPNYGYTF. V is TRBV19 and J is TRBJ1-2; a possible D gene is TRBD1 (6 bases). Germline CDR1 reads LNHDA; CDR2 reads SQIVND (reference sequence). Trimming left V 7 bases short and J 0 bases short, with 9 bases between. The CDR3 loop spans 13 amino acids.

The chain uses TRBV6-2 or TRBV6-3 and TRBJ2-5, with 7 bases that match TRBD1. The CDR3 totals 15 residues. The germline gives CDR1 MNHEY, CDR2 SVGEGT. V dropped 2 bases and J dropped 2; count of bases not matched to a gene: 5. CDR3 nucleotide sequence: TGTGCCAGCAGTTACATTAGGACAGGTCAAGAGACCCAGTACTTC. It yields the protein CASSYIRTGQETQYF.

This clonotype was counted a single time. The V call is TRBV27, the J call TRBJ1-2, with 9 bases identical to TRBD1. The J segment lost 3 bases and the V segment lost 1 base, leaving 12 bases of the junction unmatched. The CDR3 loop spans 18 amino acids. CDR1 and CDR2 from the germline V gene are MNHEY and SMNVEV (reference sequence). The CDR3 bases are TGTGCCAGCAGTTTATATATTTCCACAGGGGGCGCTTACTATGGCTACACCTTC. The encoded protein is CASSLYISTGGAYYGYTF.

In this sample, this clonotype turned up a few times. The chain joins TRBV11-2 to TRBJ1-6, with D hard to call. This CDR3 is 13 amino acids long. The V end lost 4 bases, the J end lost 6 bases, and 7 bases lay between the germline ends. Germline CDR1 reads SGHAT; CDR2 reads FQNNGV. The CDR3 DNA is TGTGCCAGCAGCTGGGAGGGTAATTCACCCCTCCACTTT. Encoded protein: CASSWEGNSPLHF.

This clonotype has only a few counts. The J gene is TRBJ1-2, the V gene TRBV5-4, with 11 bases lining up with TRBD1. CDR3 length: 15 amino acids. With 4 bases clipped from V and 7 bases from J, the junction kept 9 bases outside the gene matches. CDR1 and CDR2 (germline): SGHNT, YYREEE (reference sequence). The CDR3 DNA sequence: TGTGCCAGCAGCGTATCCCGGGACAGGGGGGTTGGCTACACCTTC. Translation gives CASSVSRDRGVGYTF.

This rearrangement joins TRBV5-4 to TRBJ1-2; D is unresolved. Trimming cost V 0 bases and J 0 bases, with 12 bases left between them. There are 16 residues in the CDR3. Germline assignment: CDR1 SGHNT and CDR2 YYREEE (reference sequence). CDR3 in DNA: TGTGCCAGCAGCTTGGTTCTGACCTCCACTAACTATGGCTACACCTTC. It specifies CASSLVLTSTNYGYTF.

This clonotype is medium-sized by share. CDR3 sequence reads: CASSLESGETQYF. The CDR3 DNA reads as TGTGCCAGCAGTTTAGAGAGTGGCGAGACCCAGTACTTC. This chain uses TRBV12-3 or TRBV12-4 with TRBJ2-5, with D unclear. Between the trimmed V and J ends, which lost 1 base and 5 bases, there was a span of 8 bases. The CDR3 contains 13 residues.

This clonotype turned up a few times. The chain uses TRBV10-3 and TRBJ2-3; D might be TRBD1 (5 bases). This CDR3 comprises 14 residues. Per the germline V gene, CDR1 is ENHRY and CDR2 is SYGVKD. With 4 bases removed from V and 3 bases from J, the gap between germline ends came to 11 bases. The CDR3 here is CAISARADTDTQYF. The DNA for the CDR3 is TGTGCCATCAGTGCCAGGGCAGATACAGATACGCAGTATTTT.

A note on this clonotype: At one end, the junction sequence differs from germline, possibly due to a read error. V and J are TRBV5-1 and TRBJ1-5, with 7 bases that match TRBD1. The CDR3 has 14 amino acids. CDR1 is SGHRS, CDR2 YFSETQ, per germline. This chain's CDR3 is CASSSGTENQPQHF. Here the CDR3 DNA reads TGTGCCAGCAGCAGCGGGACAGAGAATCAGCCCCAGCATTTT.

The chain joins TRBV5-6 to TRBJ2-1, with 7 bases matching TRBD2. The length of the CDR3 is 15 residues. Germline trimming cut 7 bases from V and 4 bases from J; bases unmatched to any gene: 11. Germline assignment: CDR1 SGHDT and CDR2 YYEEEE. CDR3 coding DNA: TGTGCCAGCTCCCCAACGGGACTACGGTACAATGAGCAGTTCTTC. Residues: CASSPTGLRYNEQFF.

CDR3 nucleotides: TGTGCCAGCAGCTTAAGGCTAGCGGGGGCTAGCACAGATACGCAGTATTTT. Its translation: CASSLRLAGASTDTQYF. The genes are TRBV7-3 and TRBJ2-3, with 10 bases identical to TRBD2. J gave up 0 bases and V 1 base, and 4 bases lay outside the gene matches. Germline CDR1 SGHTA, CDR2 FQGTGA. The CDR3 extends over 17 amino acids. Drawing the rest from reference TRBV7-3 and TRBJ2-3, the complete variable domain is GAGVSQTPSNKVTEKGKYVELRCDPISGHTALYWYRQSLGQGPEFLIYFQGTGAADDSGLPNDRFFAVRPEGSVSTLKIQRTERGDSAVYLCASSLRLAGASTDTQYFGPGTRLTVL.

The chain is built from TRBV20-1 and TRBJ2-7; possibly TRBD1 or TRBD2 for D (5 bases each). The V end lost 1 base, the J end lost 4 bases, and 14 bases lay between the germline ends. Germline V CDR1 and CDR2: DFQATT, SNEGSKA (reference sequence). The CDR3 has 14 amino acids. The CDR3 loop is CSARGGYSSYEQYF. The CDR3 nucleotides are TGCAGTGCTAGAGGGGGGTACTCCTCTTACGAGCAGTACTTC.

To note about this clonotype: The junction departs from the called germline gene at one end, perhaps through a read error. The chain links TRBV20-1 to TRBJ1-1; D may be TRBD1 (6 bases). The CDR3 is 16 residues long. Looked up from germline, CDR1 is DFQATT and CDR2 is SNEGSKA (reference sequence). This chain's CDR3 is CSARVLTPGDDTKAFF. The CDR3 DNA reads as TGCAGTGCTAGAGTCTTGACGCCAGGGGACGACACTAAAGCTTTCTTT.

The V call is TRBV6-5, the J call TRBJ1-2, with D tentatively TRBD1 (5 bases). This CDR3 contains 13 residues. Trimming left V 6 bases short and J 6 bases short, with 14 bases between. Germline V gene sequence: CDR1 MNHEY, CDR2 SVGAGI. DNA of the CDR3: TGTGCCAGCAGGTCGAGGGGCGGGGATGGCTACACCTTC. Translation gives CASRSRGGDGYTF.

This clonotype is labeled as medium-sized. The gene calls are TRBV6-5 and TRBJ2-5, with D unclear. Per germline, CDR1 MNHEY and CDR2 SVGAGI. This CDR3 region has 14 residues. The germline V and J ends were trimmed by 5 bases and 1 base, with 11 bases remaining between them. CDR3: CASSLMGGQETQYF. The CDR3 DNA sequence: TGTGCCAGCAGTCTCATGGGCGGCCAAGAGACCCAGTACTTC.

The V and J genes are TRBV20-1 and TRBJ1-2, with a possible D match to TRBD1 (6 bases). This CDR3 region has 19 residues. V gave up 0 bases and J gave up 2 bases, with 25 bases separating them. Germline V CDR1 and CDR2: DFQATT, SNEGSKA (reference sequence). DNA of the CDR3: TGCAGTGCTAGAGATGTCGGGGGGGCCCCGGGGGGAACCAACTATGGCTACACCTTC. This gives the protein CSARDVGGAPGGTNYGYTF.

By sample share, this clonotype is medium-sized. This sequence joins TRBV6-5 and TRBJ2-2; D gene unclear. The CDR3 consists of 13 residues. Trimming took off 6 bases at V and 0 bases at J, with 5 bases between the two ends. Germline CDR1 MNHEY, CDR2 SVGAGI. Here the CDR3 reads CASSSTNTGELFF. CDR3 DNA: TGTGCCAGCAGCTCCACGAACACCGGGGAGCTGTTTTTT.

The V call is TRBV6-5, the J call TRBJ2-1, with 10 bases identical to TRBD1. J gave up 0 bases and V 6 bases, and 8 bases lay outside the gene matches. CDR1 and CDR2 (germline): MNHEY, SVGAGI. The CDR3 has 17 amino acids. In DNA, the CDR3 is TGTGCCAGCAGCCACTCGACAGGGGGCACCTCCTACAATGAGCAGTTCTTC. Its protein product is CASSHSTGGTSYNEQFF.

J is TRBJ1-5 and V is TRBV6-6; TRBD1 matches at 10 bases. The V and J ends lost 6 bases and 6 bases, in that order; junction bases with no gene match: 11. Germline V gene sequence: CDR1 MNHNY, CDR2 SVGAGI (reference sequence). The length of the CDR3 is 16 residues. In nucleotides, the CDR3 is TGTGCCAGCAGCCGGGGACAGGGGATCAGTGGTCAGCCCCAGCATTTT. Translation: CASSRGQGISGQPQHF.

The chain recombines TRBV19 with TRBJ1-2; D might be TRBD1 (5 bases). CDR3 length: 14 amino acids. CDR1 and CDR2 (germline): LNHDA, SQIVND (reference sequence). The V end was cut by 3 bases, the J end by 1 base, with 9 bases between. For the CDR3, the DNA is TGTGCCAGTAGTATGGCAGGGAATAACTATGGCTACACCTTC. Protein product: CASSMAGNNYGYTF. Supplemented by reference TRBV19 and TRBJ1-2, the full variable domain reads DGGITQSPKYLFRKEGQNVTLSCEQNLNHDAMYWYRQDPGQGLRLIYYSQIVNDFQKGDIAEGYSVSREKKESFPLTVTSAQKNPTAFYLCASSMAGNNYGYTFGSGTRLTVV.

This clonotype came up a few times. The V call is TRBV6-5, the J call TRBJ1-1; tentatively, D is TRBD1 (5 bases). The CDR3 length is 13 residues. Trimming cost V 10 bases and J 0 bases, with 12 bases left between them. From germline, CDR1 is MNHEY and CDR2 SVGAGI. DNA of the CDR3: TGTGCCACCGGGGCCAGGCTGAACACTGAAGCTTTCTTT. Its protein product is CATGARLNTEAFF.